This TCR beta chain was obtained from a study of shared clonotypes between healthy human individuals. Findings of the study overall: Non-shared clonotypes had lower generation probabilities than those shared by all four donors.

About this clone itself: Its antigen remains unknown.

Trimming took 4 bases from V and 3 from J, leaving 16 bases between them. Germline V gives CDR1 SGHRS, CDR2 YFSETQ. The CDR3 length is 15 residues. Under the authors' procedure: Filtering differed because ImmunoSEQ produced junction-only sequences that carried no quality scores. Libraries were prepared by immunoSEQ multiplex PCR; TCRdb keeps only in-frame clonotypes and omits some of them. V and J calls and clone size are those listed in that table; D and trimming were worked out from the DNA. Among 2 million to 2.5 million clones listed, more than 85% were seen once. The sequenced material came from naive CD4+ T cells from PBMCs. Indicated subset: CD45RA+ positively selected. The TCR originated in a man aged 18 to 35 in good health. Some clones in this sample may be carry-over from other donors' samples. The chain is built from TRBV5-1 and TRBJ1-2; unclear D gene. CDR3 in DNA: TGCGCCAGCAGCGCTGCCCCAGGTGTCTACTATGGCTACACCTTC. Translation: CASSAAPGVYYGYTF.